This TCR beta chain was documented in a study of response to subunit inactivated influenza vaccine. TCRdb passed the RT-PCR reads through MiXCR, listing each CDR3 protein once. Of 500,000 to 600,000 distinct CDR3 sequences in the sample, about 8% were seen once. A word on this clonotype: Its target is not known.

Germline loops: CDR1 MNHEY, CDR2 SVGAGI. The ends lost 6 bases at V and 3 bases at J; junction bases unmatched: 7. This CDR3 region has 15 residues. Regarding the study as a whole: Authors proposed each seasonal influenza vaccination draws in few new T cells.

The clonotype originates from a man aged 50-75 years who received an inactivated influenza vaccine. The source material was PBMCs from blood, sampled less than 30 months after vaccination. This chain joins TRBV6-5 and TRBJ1-3; 8 bases fit TRBD1. This CDR3 is CASRLDRGGGNTIYF. CDR3 DNA sequence: TGTGCCAGCAGATTAGACAGGGGAGGTGGAAACACCATATATTTT.